A single T cell receptor (beta chain) is shown here with its context. Antigen unknown. The CDR3 is 16 residues long. Trimming shortened V by 6 bases and J by 1 base, and 13 bases separated the two germline ends. Germline CDR1 is MGHRA and CDR2 is YSYEKL. The entry originates in a study of shared clonotypes between healthy human individuals. The table came from immunoSEQ multiplex PCR; TCRdb's copy has only in-frame clones and leaves some out. The table includes some 980,000 clones, more than 75% detected once. Whole-study findings and limits: Rarefaction curves obtained for sorted subsets showed sequencing incomplete despite large depth.

The genes are TRBV4-1 and TRBJ2-6; TRBD2 might be the D (6 bases). Sequenced material: memory CD4+ T cells sorted from blood. Documented subset: CD45RA-negative fraction. The clonotype was recovered from a man between 18 and 35 years old in good health. CDR3 amino acids: CASSTEGGSGANVLTF. The CDR3 coding sequence is TGCGCCAGCAGTACTGAAGGAGGGTCTGGGGCCAACGTCCTGACTTTC.